This T cell receptor (beta chain) was recovered during a study of memory CD8 T cells in hepatitis C reinfection. Looking at the study overall: HCV reinfection: RNA-positive following two negative tests at least 60 days apart. Between 3 and 8 weeks after reinfection detection, peak samples were drawn.

Germline loops: CDR1 MGHRA, CDR2 YSYEKL. This CDR3 comprises 16 residues. V dropped 4 bases and J dropped 5; count of bases not matched to a gene: 6. Time point indicated: peak reinfection, 3 to 8 weeks after reinfection detection. Sorted cells were sequenced directly ex vivo without any in vitro expansion. People who inject drugs from Montreal's HEPCO study were the donors. Total naive CD8 T cells were sorted as viable CD3+ CD8+ CD45RO- cells from a couple of donors. Measured with immunoSEQ multiplex PCR; TCRdb has only the in-frame clones, and not every one. The data hold more than 35,000 clones, with 70% to 90% observed a single time.

This TCR came from a man aged 18 to 29 with hepatitis C virus infection. The rearrangement joins TRBV4-1 to TRBJ2-5; 14 bases line up with TRBD2. The sequencing input was naive CD8+ T cells sorted from blood. Here the CDR3 reads CASSRGLAGGGETQYF. The CDR3 coding sequence is TGCGCCAGCAGCCGAGGACTAGCGGGAGGTGGGGAGACCCAGTACTTC.